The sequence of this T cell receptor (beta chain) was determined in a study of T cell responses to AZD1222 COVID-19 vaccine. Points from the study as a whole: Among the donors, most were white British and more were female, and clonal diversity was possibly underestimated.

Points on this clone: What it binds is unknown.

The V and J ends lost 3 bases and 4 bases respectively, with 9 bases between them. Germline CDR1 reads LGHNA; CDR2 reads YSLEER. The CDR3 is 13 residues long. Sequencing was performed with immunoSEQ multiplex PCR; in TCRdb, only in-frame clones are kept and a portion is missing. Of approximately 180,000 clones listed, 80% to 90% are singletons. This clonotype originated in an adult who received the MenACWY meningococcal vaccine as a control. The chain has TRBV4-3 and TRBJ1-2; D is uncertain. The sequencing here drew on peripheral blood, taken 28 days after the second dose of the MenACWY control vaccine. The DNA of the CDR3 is TGCGCCAGCAGCCACGGACGGCTCTATGGCTACACCTTC. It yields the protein CASSHGRLYGYTF.